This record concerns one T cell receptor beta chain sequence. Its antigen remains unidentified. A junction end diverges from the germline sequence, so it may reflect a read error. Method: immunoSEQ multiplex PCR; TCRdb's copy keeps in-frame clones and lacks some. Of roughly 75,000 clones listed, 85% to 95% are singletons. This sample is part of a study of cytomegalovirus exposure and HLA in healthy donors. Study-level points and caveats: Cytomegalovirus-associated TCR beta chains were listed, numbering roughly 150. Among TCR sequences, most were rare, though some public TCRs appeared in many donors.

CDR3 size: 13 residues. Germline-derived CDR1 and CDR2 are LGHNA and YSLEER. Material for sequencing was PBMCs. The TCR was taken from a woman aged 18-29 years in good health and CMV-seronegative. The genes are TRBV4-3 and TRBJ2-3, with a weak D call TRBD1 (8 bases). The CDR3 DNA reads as TGCGCCAGCAGCCAAGATGGGGGGGACAGGAGGAATTTT. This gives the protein CASSQDGGDRRNF.